These T cell receptor beta chains were read from a single sample in a study of early T cells in non-severe SARS-CoV-2 infection. TCRdb re-called the 5' RACE reads with MiXCR, one entry per CDR3 protein. The sample yields roughly 90,000 distinct CDR3 sequences, 14% seen once. Specimen: whole blood. These receptors originate from an adult who was a healthcare worker with PCR-confirmed SARS-CoV-2 infection or an uninfected control (not recorded which). Each CDR3 is given with its conserved first and last residue. The D gene is left open where the match is weak. For some rows the clone size is stated as once, few or many, or as a class when expanded; others skip it.

V gene: TRBV28; D gene: TRBD1; J gene: TRBJ2-7; clone size: NA; CDR3 DNA: TGTGCCAGCAGTGGACGGACAGGGATTTTCACCTACGAGCAGTACTTC; CDR3 protein: CASSGRTGIFTYEQYF
V gene: TRBV29-1; D gene: NA; J gene: TRBJ2-5; clone size: few; CDR3 DNA: TGCAGCGGGGACACCCAAGAGACCCAGTACTTC; CDR3 protein: CSGDTQETQYF
V gene: TRBV19; D gene: TRBD2; J gene: TRBJ2-7; clone size: once; CDR3 DNA: TGTGCCAGTAGCCTAAGGACTAGCGGGGGTGGATCCTACGAGCAGTACTTC; CDR3 protein: CASSLRTSGGGSYEQYF
V gene: TRBV29-1; D gene: NA; J gene: TRBJ2-5; clone size: many; CDR3 DNA: TGCAGCGTTGAAGGGACAGAAGAGACCCAGTACTTC; CDR3 protein: CSVEGTEETQYF
V gene: TRBV7-8; D gene: TRBD1; J gene: TRBJ1-5; clone size: many; CDR3 DNA: TGTGCCAGCAGCTTTTTCCCGGGACAGGGGGAAATTCTAAGCAATCAGCCCCAGCATTTT; CDR3 protein: CASSFFPGQGEILSNQPQHF
V gene: TRBV11-2; D gene: NA; J gene: TRBJ1-3; clone size: few; CDR3 DNA: TGTGCCAGCAGCTTAGAAATCAAGAGCTCTGGAAACACCATATATTTT; CDR3 protein: CASSLEIKSSGNTIYF
V gene: TRBV6-1; D gene: NA; J gene: TRBJ1-1; clone size: NA; CDR3 DNA: TGTGCCAGCAGCCCGGACGGAGATTTCTTT; CDR3 protein: CASSPDGDFF
V gene: TRBV29-1; D gene: TRBD2; J gene: TRBJ2-5; clone size: NA; CDR3 DNA: TGCAGCTCCTTGCGGGGGGAAGAGACCCAGTACTTC; CDR3 protein: CSSLRGEETQYF
V gene: TRBV28; D gene: NA; J gene: TRBJ2-3; clone size: NA; CDR3 DNA: TGTGCCAGCACCCTACCCGGTCATACGCAGTATTTT; CDR3 protein: CASTLPGHTQYF
V gene: TRBV18; D gene: TRBD1; J gene: TRBJ1-1; clone size: few; CDR3 DNA: TGTGCCAGCTCACCAGACAGGGGGAGAGAAACTGAAGCTTTCTTT; CDR3 protein: CASSPDRGRETEAFF
V gene: TRBV3-1; D gene: TRBD1; J gene: TRBJ1-6; clone size: many; CDR3 DNA: TGTGCCAGCAGCCCGGGACAGGATAATTCACCCCTCCACTTT; CDR3 protein: CASSPGQDNSPLHF
V gene: TRBV6-4; D gene: NA; J gene: TRBJ1-1; clone size: many; CDR3 DNA: TGTGCCAGCAGTGAAGAGGGACAACTTAACACTGAAGCTTTCTTT; CDR3 protein: CASSEEGQLNTEAFF
V gene: TRBV27; D gene: TRBD2; J gene: TRBJ2-1; clone size: many; CDR3 DNA: TGTGCCAGCAGTCGGGGGGGCTGGCGGCCCTACAATGAGCAGTTCTTC; CDR3 protein: CASSRGGWRPYNEQFF